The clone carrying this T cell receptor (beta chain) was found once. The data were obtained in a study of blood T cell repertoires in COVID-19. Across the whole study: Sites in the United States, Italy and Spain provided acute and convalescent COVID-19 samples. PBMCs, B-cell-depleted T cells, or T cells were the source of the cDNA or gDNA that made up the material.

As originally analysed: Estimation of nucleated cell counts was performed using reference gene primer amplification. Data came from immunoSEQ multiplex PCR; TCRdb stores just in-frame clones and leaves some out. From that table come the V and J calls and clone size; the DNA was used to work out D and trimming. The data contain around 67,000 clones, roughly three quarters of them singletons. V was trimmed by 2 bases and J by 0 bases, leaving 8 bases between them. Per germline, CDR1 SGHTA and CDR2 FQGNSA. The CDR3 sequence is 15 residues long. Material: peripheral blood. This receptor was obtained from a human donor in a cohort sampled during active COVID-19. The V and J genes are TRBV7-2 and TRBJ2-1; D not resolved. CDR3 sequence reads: CASSLSASSYNEQFF. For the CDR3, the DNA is TGTGCCAGCAGCTTAAGCGCCAGCTCCTACAATGAGCAGTTCTTC.